This T cell receptor beta chain derives from a study of blood T cell repertoires in COVID-19. Study at large: The samples span acute and convalescent COVID-19 from the United States, Italy and Spain. The analysed material was cDNA or gDNA that came from T cells, B-cell-depleted T cells, or PBMCs.

The V end was cut by 0 bases, the J end by 5 bases, with 10 bases between. This CDR3 region has 14 residues. Germline V gene sequence: CDR1 SNHLY, CDR2 FYNNEI. In the authors' workflow: Quantification of nucleated cells was approximated via reference gene primer amplification. Profiled with immunoSEQ multiplex PCR; TCRdb holds only in-frame clones, not every one. Clone size and V and J calls were adopted from that table, with D and trimming inferred from the DNA. The repertoire consists of tens of thousands of clones, with 90% to 95% occurring once and the leading ten covering under 2.5%. The receptor was derived from a woman in her fifties or sixties in a cohort sampled during active COVID-19. The V call is TRBV2, the J call TRBJ1-1; D unclear. The material sequenced was peripheral blood. The CDR3 region is CASSEAGRETEAFF. In DNA form, the CDR3 reads TGTGCCAGCAGTGAAGCGGGTCGGGAGACTGAAGCTTTCTTT.